This T cell receptor beta chain was obtained from a study of blood T cells in healthy people across ages (dated by TCRdb to the mid-2010s). The study in broad terms: Template switching captured roughly one uniquely barcoded TCR beta cDNA molecule per two T cells in model experiments. Using deep sequencing normalized with unique cDNA molecular identifiers, the study measured how TCR beta repertoire diversity changes with age. Donors were grouped into four age groups: young (average roughly 15 years), middle-aged (roughly 37), aged (about 59) and long-lived (approximately 82). To avoid experimental bias, donors of different ages were randomly spread across the sequencing lanes. Two additional independent replicas of 1 million unique cDNA reads from the same blood draw were analyzed for two donors (one aged 18 to 30 and one aged 80 or older).

The library came from 5' RACE. Sequencing was performed on an Illumina HiSeq 2500. A second PCR of roughly 7 to 11 cycles was performed with a sample-barcoded 5' primer and a J-beta primer mix. A template-switch 5' adaptor carrying 12 random nucleotides introduced a unique molecular identifier onto each TCR beta cDNA molecule. At least 3 million CDR3-containing paired-end reads were obtained from each sample. The Mint cDNA synthesis kit, primed by a TRBC-specific oligonucleotide, was used to synthesize first-strand cDNA from all RNA. Following uracil-DNA glycosylase treatment, all cDNA underwent a first 18-cycle PCR with the universal primers M1SS and BC2_uni_R. On the authors' methods: Normalization of each sample was performed by random selection of 1 million high-quality reads, each carrying a distinct molecular identifier. Instead of being binned into consensus sequences, reads with shared molecular identifiers were discarded. MiTCR, with a Q25 quality threshold and the strictest error-elimination algorithm, was used for CDR3 identification, clonotype clustering and error correction. A nonparametric unseen species model using Euler transformation provided a lower-bound estimate of total TCR beta diversity. TCRdb reprocessed the public reads (quality trimming at Q25 with fastp, clone calling with MiXCR) and kept in-frame beta chains. CDR3 protein duplicates are merged, each entry listing the most common genes and DNA. The V and J calls were determined by TCRdb, not by the authors. The sample contains hundreds of thousands of distinct CDR3 sequences, about 30% of them found a single time. The ten top clones hold 15% of the sample.

This clonotype was picked up a small number of times. Its antigen specificity is not known. Base qualities are missing; no much larger clone stands one base away. Donors were 39 systemically healthy Caucasian individuals from Russia aged 6 to 90 years. Ten milliliters of peripheral blood were drawn from each donor into EDTA-treated Vacutainer tubes. Ficoll-Paque density-gradient centrifugation was used to isolate PBMCs, with at least 7 million per sample. Trizol reagent was used to extract total RNA from PBMCs, with at least 5.5 micrograms per sample. For every donor, an aliquot of PBMCs went through flow cytometry to measure the percentages of naive CD45RAhigh/CD27high T cells. Findings and caveats that apply to the study as a whole: Conclusive comparison of naive and antigen-experienced compartments was prevented by the profiling of bulk unsorted PBMCs. Observed TCR beta diversity per million T cells fell roughly linearly with age, and a significant reduction was already apparent by age approximately 40. There was a strong correlation between observed TCR beta diversity and the percentage of naive T cells measured by flow cytometry. Estimates of total diversity based on one million sequenced T cells were regarded as lower bounds and as underestimates. Compared with the aged group, the long-lived group had more naive CD4+ T cells, fewer expanded clones and increased TCR diversity, a pattern suggesting age selection. Donor CMV infection status was unknown, potentially confounding age-related changes in expanded clonotypes.

The germline V gene provides CDR1 MNHEY and CDR2 SVGAGI. Trimming takes 0 bases off V and 4 bases off J; junction bases not matched to a gene: 11. From the cysteine up to the phenylalanine, the CDR3 has a length of 19 residues. Left in the record is the CDR3 DNA by itself, 57 bases read in frame from the first base. Sequencing was carried out using blood. The chain is encoded by TRBV6-5 joined to TRBJ1-6; 8 central bases correspond to TRBD1. This TCR derives from a woman of 80 years or more in good health. Donor details come from another sample of the same person, matched by shared clones. The bases are TGTGCCAGCAGTTACTCGGGCTTGTTTGGGGACAGGTATAATTCACCCCTCCACTTT. This gives the protein CASSYSGLFGDRYNSPLHF.